This T cell receptor (beta chain) was observed in a study of cytomegalovirus exposure and HLA in healthy donors. The PCR contained 60 Vbeta and 13 Jbeta primers. Sequenced by immunoSEQ multiplex PCR; TCRdb stores in-frame clones only, minus some. Seen here are some 94,000 clones, roughly 69% observed once, and the top ten hold 2.7%. CDR1 and CDR2 (germline): ENHRY, SYGVKD. This CDR3 spans 15 amino acids. Trimming pared 3 bases from V and 5 bases from J, leaving 16 bases between. The V call is TRBV10-3, the J call TRBJ1-2, with a weak D call TRBD1 (5 bases). The TCR comes from a middle-aged man in good health and CMV-seronegative. The material sequenced was PBMCs. The CDR3 region is CAISDPRRGGYGYTF. Written as DNA, the CDR3 is TGTGCCATCAGTGACCCGCGGCGGGGGGGATATGGCTACACCTTC.